Presented here are 26 T cell receptor beta chains from one specimen sequenced in a study of early T cells in non-severe SARS-CoV-2 infection. Via MiXCR, TCRdb re-called the 5' RACE reads, giving one row per CDR3 protein. The top ten clones hold 3% to 4% of a sample with 55,000 to 75,000 distinct CDR3 sequences, more than 7.5% of them seen once. The source material was whole blood. These receptors originate from an adult who was a healthcare worker with PCR-confirmed SARS-CoV-2 infection or an uninfected control (not recorded which).

In DNA form, the CDR3 reads TGTGCCAGCAGCTTGGGGGGGAGGATGAGTGAAAAACTGTTTTTT. This codes for CASSLGGRMSEKLFF. The chain has TRBV5-4 and TRBJ1-4; maybe TRBD1 (5 bases). Trimming stripped 0 bases from V and 7 bases from J, with 13 bases between. The CDR3 contains 15 residues. Germline V gene data show CDR1 as SGHNT and CDR2 as YYREEE (reference sequence).

The sample holds a few counts of this clonotype. The rearrangement links TRBV5-1 to TRBJ2-5, with a weak D call TRBD1 (6 bases). The germline CDR1 and CDR2 sequences are SGHRS and YFSETQ. V lost 4 bases and J 3 bases, leaving 16 bases between the germline ends. This CDR3 has 15 amino acids. In nucleotides, the CDR3 is TGCGCCAGCAGCGTACAACCGGGACAAGAAGAGACCCAGTACTTC. Translation gives CASSVQPGQEETQYF.

There are many counts of this clonotype. The CDR3 DNA sequence: TGCGCCAGCAGCAACAGTATCTCCTACGAGCAGTACTTC. It specifies CASSNSISYEQYF. The chain has TRBV5-1 and TRBJ2-7, with D unresolved. The CDR3 totals 13 residues. V was trimmed by 4 bases and J by 0 bases, leaving 8 bases between them. In germline, CDR1 is SGHRS, CDR2 YFSETQ. The full variable domain, rest sourced from reference TRBV5-1 and TRBJ2-7, is KAGVTQTPRYLIKTRGQQVTLSCSPISGHRSVSWYQQTPGQGLQFLFEYFSETQRNKGNFPGRFSGRQFSNSRSEMNVSTLELGDSALYLCASSNSISYEQYFGPGTRLTVT.

The table lists this clonotype with a few counts. The chain has TRBV7-9 and TRBJ1-2, with D unresolved. Per germline, CDR1 SEHNR and CDR2 FQNEAQ (reference sequence). This CDR3 has 13 residues. V dropped 3 bases and J dropped 5 bases, with 10 bases sitting between them. CDR3 DNA: TGTGCCAGCAGCTTCGCGGTGAATTATGGCTACACCTTC. Protein sequence: CASSFAVNYGYTF.

This chain uses TRBV9 with TRBJ1-3; unclear D gene. There are 14 residues in the CDR3. Trimming removed 0 bases from V and 4 bases from J, with 8 bases in between. CDR1 is SGDLS and CDR2 is YYNGEE in the germline V gene. CDR3 residues: CASSVALVGNTIYF. The CDR3 DNA is TGTGCCAGCAGCGTAGCCCTCGTAGGAAACACCATATATTTT.

The chain joins TRBV4-2 to TRBJ2-4; TRBD2 matches at 7 bases. CDR3 length: 14 amino acids. CDR1 is LGHNA, CDR2 YNFKEQ, per germline. V lost 3 bases to trimming and J lost 8 bases; unmatched junction nucleotides: 7. The CDR3 region is CASSQGGDGHIQYF. The CDR3 DNA sequence: TGTGCCAGCAGCCAGGGGGGGGATGGGCACATTCAGTACTTC.

As concerns this clonotype: One junction end does not reproduce the germline sequence, and a read error may be involved. For the CDR3, the DNA is TGTGCCAGCAGCTTAGACAGGGAGGCTCACTTC. Protein product: CASSLDREAHF. This sequence joins TRBV7-9 and TRBJ2-7, with D perhaps matching TRBD1 or TRBD2 (6 bases each). Germline CDR1 and CDR2: SEHNR and FQNEAQ (reference sequence). The CDR3 sequence is 11 residues long.

Ten or more counts support this clonotype. The V gene is TRBV24-1, the J gene TRBJ2-1, with no clear D. There are 12 residues in the CDR3. Germline CDR1 reads KGHDR; CDR2 reads SFDVKD. The V gene lost 9 bases and the J gene lost 2 bases, with 7 bases spanning the gap. Written as DNA, the CDR3 is TGTGCCACCTTCAGGACCTACAATGAGCAGTTCTTC. Amino acid sequence: CATFRTYNEQFF.

The J gene is TRBJ1-1, the V gene TRBV28, with D possibly matching TRBD1 (5 bases). The V gene lost 6 bases and the J gene lost 6 bases, with 11 bases spanning the gap. In germline, CDR1 is MDHEN, CDR2 SYDVKM. CDR3 length: 12 residues. The CDR3 bases are TGTGCCAGCAGGATATGGGGGGCTGAAGCTTTCTTT. It specifies CASRIWGAEAFF.

The chain has TRBV9 and TRBJ1-3; D is possibly TRBD1 (5 bases). This CDR3 contains 17 residues. V lost 0 bases to trimming and J lost 3 bases, with 16 bases between them. Germline lookup yields CDR1 SGDLS and CDR2 YYNGEE. This chain's CDR3 is CASSVGGTLGVGNTIYF. The CDR3 nucleotides are TGTGCCAGCAGCGTAGGAGGGACCCTGGGGGTTGGAAACACCATATATTTT.

There are a few counts of this clonotype. The J gene is TRBJ2-5, the V gene TRBV7-2, with TRBD2 identical over 7 bases. Losses at the gene ends were 1 base for V and 7 bases for J; bases not matched to a gene: 12. This CDR3 comprises 16 residues. Per the germline V gene, CDR1 is SGHTA and CDR2 is FQGNSA. CDR3 loop: CASSLGSLAEGGTQYF. DNA for the CDR3: TGTGCCAGCAGCTTAGGGTCCCTAGCGGAAGGAGGGACCCAGTACTTC.

This chain joins TRBV28 and TRBJ2-1, with TRBD2 identical over 10 bases. This CDR3 comprises 15 residues. Germline assignment: CDR1 MDHEN and CDR2 SYDVKM. V shed 1 base, J shed 5 bases, and the junction held 2 bases outside the gene matches. The CDR3 is CASSLFTSGNNEQFF. The DNA of the CDR3 is TGTGCCAGCAGTTTATTCACTAGCGGGAACAATGAGCAGTTCTTC. The variable domain in full, with the rest retrieved from reference TRBV28 and TRBJ2-1, is DVKVTQSSRYLVKRTGEKVFLECVQDMDHENMFWYRQDPGLGLRLIYFSYDVKMKEKGDIPEGYSVSREKKERFSLILESASTNQTSMYLCASSLFTSGNNEQFFGPGTRLTVL.

This clonotype was seen a few times. The gene calls are TRBV28 and TRBJ2-4, with D tentatively TRBD1 or TRBD2 (5 bases each). Germline CDR1 MDHEN, CDR2 SYDVKM. The CDR3 extends over 14 amino acids. Trimming removed 3 bases from V and 2 bases from J, with 8 bases in between. The CDR3 bases are TGTGCCAGCAGTTTTGGGGGACCCAAAAACATTCAGTACTTC. Encoded protein: CASSFGGPKNIQYF.

The chain has TRBV28 and TRBJ1-2, with 10 positions matching TRBD1. The CDR3 has 15 amino acids. Germline V lookup: CDR1 MDHEN, CDR2 SYDVKM. The junction had 3 bases not matched to a gene; V was cut back by 1 base and J by 4 bases. CDR3 in amino acids: CASSLLTGGGYGYTF. The CDR3 DNA sequence: TGTGCCAGCAGTTTATTGACAGGGGGCGGCTATGGCTACACCTTC.

This clonotype appeared many times. It is unclear where the CDR3 begins or ends on the DNA, so no DNA is shown, and the CDR3 is as TCRdb lists it. The chain joins TRBV7-5 to TRBJ2-1; the table names TRBD2, a call not compared with the DNA. TRBV7-5 is classified as a pseudogene. With termini counted, the CDR3 has 20 amino acids. The CDR3 spells CISVSEARRSTSGGDNEQFF.

The V and J genes are TRBV6-5 and TRBJ2-1; 11 nucleotides line up with TRBD2. Germline lookup yields CDR1 MNHEY and CDR2 SVGAGI. The CDR3 sequence is 14 residues long. The junction had 6 bases not matched to a gene; V was cut back by 6 bases and J by 8 bases. The CDR3 here is CASRIAGGIDEQFF. As DNA, the CDR3 is TGTGCCAGCAGGATAGCGGGAGGGATAGATGAGCAGTTCTTC.

In this sample, this clonotype turned up a few times. V is TRBV6-2 or TRBV6-3 and J is TRBJ2-7; 8 nucleotides match TRBD1. Losses at the gene ends were 0 bases for V and 3 bases for J; bases not matched to a gene: 7. Germline V gives CDR1 MNHEY, CDR2 SVGEGT. The CDR3 covers 16 residues. The CDR3 bases are TGTGCCAGCAGTTACTCGCGGTCAGGGGGCCTCTACGAGCAGTACTTC. Its protein product is CASSYSRSGGLYEQYF.

This clonotype came up many times. V gene TRBV20-1 combines with J gene TRBJ2-1, with 10 bases matching TRBD2. With V trimmed by 5 bases and J by 8 bases, 12 bases remained unmatched. Germline V gene lookup returns CDR1 DFQATT and CDR2 SNEGSKA (reference sequence). This CDR3 region has 15 residues. The CDR3 coding sequence is TGCAGTGCTCCCCCGGCTAGCGGGAGTTCTTATGAGCAGTTCTTC. This translates into CSAPPASGSSYEQFF.

V is TRBV2 and J is TRBJ2-1; 7 positions match TRBD2. V was clipped by 7 bases and J by 7 bases; unmatched bases: 7. Per germline, CDR1 SNHLY and CDR2 FYNNEI. CDR3 size: 13 residues. The CDR3 is CASKGGPRNEQFF. The CDR3 DNA reads TGTGCCAGCAAGGGAGGGCCTAGGAATGAGCAGTTCTTC.

This clonotype was seen ten or more times. The chain couples TRBV3-1 to TRBJ2-5; the match to TRBD1 covers 7 bases. This CDR3 spans 14 amino acids. The V gene end was trimmed by 7 bases and the J gene end by 3 bases; junction bases not matched to a gene: 8. Per germline, CDR1 LGHDT and CDR2 YNNKEL (reference sequence). The CDR3 sequence is CASTHAGTEETQYF. The DNA for the CDR3 is TGTGCCAGCACTCACGCTGGGACAGAAGAGACCCAGTACTTC.

By share of the sample, this clonotype is medium-sized. This chain connects TRBV7-9 to TRBJ2-3; TRBD1 matches 9 bases. Trimming took 4 bases from V and 5 from J; bases not matched to a gene: 4. CDR1 is SEHNR, CDR2 FQNEAQ, per germline (reference sequence). The CDR3 spans 14 residues. The CDR3 region is CASSYRGLGDTQYF. CDR3 in DNA: TGTGCCAGCAGCTACAGGGGGCTGGGAGATACGCAGTATTTT.

This clonotype has at least ten counts. The J gene is TRBJ2-7, the V gene TRBV13; D is unresolved. Germline values: CDR1 PRHDT, CDR2 FYEKMQ (reference sequence). The CDR3 length is 12 residues. V gave up 5 bases and J gave up 3 bases, with 8 bases separating them. The CDR3 here is CASSPGRYEQYF. As DNA, the CDR3 is TGTGCCAGCAGCCCCGGCCGCTACGAGCAGTACTTC.

This clonotype was found many times. The chain combines TRBV5-4 with TRBJ2-1; tentatively, D is TRBD2 (7 bases). This CDR3 is 12 amino acids long. Germline CDR1 SGHNT, CDR2 YYREEE (reference sequence). Trimming cost V 10 bases and J 6 bases, with 14 bases left between them. The CDR3 DNA is TGTGCCGAGGGGGGGAGCTCCAATGAGCAGTTCTTC. It yields the protein CAEGGSSNEQFF.

This clonotype was found many times. The chain recombines TRBV7-9 with TRBJ2-7, with D tentatively TRBD1 (6 bases). Trimming removed 4 bases from V and 9 bases from J, with 16 bases in between. This CDR3 contains 13 residues. Germline CDR1 and CDR2: SEHNR and FQNEAQ (reference sequence). CDR3 amino acids: CASSSLLGAGQYF. The CDR3 DNA reads TGTGCCAGCAGCTCCCTCCTGGGGGCAGGGCAGTACTTC.

The sample holds many counts of this clonotype. The chain links TRBV7-2 to TRBJ2-2; 12 bases are a match to TRBD2. Germline trimming cut 5 bases from V and 6 bases from J; bases unmatched to any gene: 7. Germline V gene data show CDR1 as SGHTA and CDR2 as FQGNSA. This CDR3 is built from 16 residues. The CDR3 bases are TGTGCCAGCAGCGCTCTAGCGGGAGGGTACGCCGGGGAGCTGTTTTTT. This gives the protein CASSALAGGYAGELFF.

The rearrangement joins TRBV15 to TRBJ1-6, with D possibly being TRBD1 (6 bases). Trimming took 0 bases from V and 5 from J, leaving 14 bases between them. The CDR3 has 17 amino acids. Germline V gene lookup returns CDR1 LNHNV and CDR2 YYDKDF (reference sequence). For the CDR3, the DNA is TGTGCCACCAGCAGAGAGGGCAGGGGCGCTGATAATTCACCCCTCCACTTT. This sequence encodes CATSREGRGADNSPLHF.